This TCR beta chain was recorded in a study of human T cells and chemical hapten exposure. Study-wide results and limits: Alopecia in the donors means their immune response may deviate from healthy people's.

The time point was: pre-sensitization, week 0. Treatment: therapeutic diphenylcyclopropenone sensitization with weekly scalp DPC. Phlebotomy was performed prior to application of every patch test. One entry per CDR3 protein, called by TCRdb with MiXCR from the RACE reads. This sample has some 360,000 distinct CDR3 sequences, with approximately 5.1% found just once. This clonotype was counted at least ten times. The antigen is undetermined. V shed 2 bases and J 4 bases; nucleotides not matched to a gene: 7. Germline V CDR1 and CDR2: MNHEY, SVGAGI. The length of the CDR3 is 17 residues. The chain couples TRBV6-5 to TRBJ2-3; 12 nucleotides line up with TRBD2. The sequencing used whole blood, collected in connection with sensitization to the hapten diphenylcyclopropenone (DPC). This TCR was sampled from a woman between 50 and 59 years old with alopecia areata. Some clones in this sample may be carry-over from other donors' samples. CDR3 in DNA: TGTGCCAGCAGTTACAACCCTCTAGCGGGAGGGGCAGATACGCAGTATTTT. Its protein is CASSYNPLAGGADTQYF.